The 15 T cell receptor beta chains presented below share a single source sample, sequenced in a study of radiation and T cells in renal cell carcinoma. Noted time point: blood 2 weeks post-SBRT. Sample treatment: 15 Gy SBRT to primary tumor, nephrectomy 4 weeks later. TCRdb keeps only in-frame clones here, not all; method: immunoSEQ multiplex PCR. The sample shows 25,000 to 30,000 clones, 81% of them seen only once. Sequenced material: blood, taken from a patient whose treatment included radiotherapy and nephrectomy. The source of these receptors is a man in his sixties with renal cell carcinoma.

The V call is TRBV7-2, the J call TRBJ2-7; D is tentatively TRBD1 or TRBD2 (7 bases each). Trimming cost V 2 bases and J 2 bases, with 10 bases left between them. Germline V gives CDR1 SGHTA, CDR2 FQGNSA. This CDR3 spans 14 amino acids. The DNA for the CDR3 is TGTGCCAGCAGCTTACAGGGGGGGACCTACGAGCAGTACTTC. Translating gives CASSLQGGTYEQYF.

This clone occurred a few times. The rearrangement uses TRBV7-9 and TRBJ1-2; unclear D gene. V dropped 4 bases and J dropped 8 bases, with 11 bases sitting between them. Germline V gene sequence: CDR1 SEHNR, CDR2 FQNEAQ (reference sequence). This CDR3 is 12 amino acids long. This CDR3 is CASSYDAGGYTF. The CDR3 DNA follows: TGTGCCAGCAGCTACGACGCGGGAGGCTACACCTTC.

This rearrangement joins TRBV4-3 to TRBJ2-1; 7 nucleotides align to TRBD2. Germline trimming cut 2 bases from V and 1 base from J; bases unmatched to any gene: 11. Germline values: CDR1 LGHNA, CDR2 YSLEER. CDR3 length: 18 residues. CDR3 in DNA: TGCGCCAGCAGCCAATTTTCAGGAAGGGACTATTCCTACAATGAGCAGTTCTTC. Its protein is CASSQFSGRDYSYNEQFF.

The rearrangement joins TRBV2 to TRBJ2-7, with D possibly TRBD2 on 5 matching bases. V lost 8 bases and J lost 1, with 15 bases in between. CDR3 length equals 14 residues. Germline V lookup: CDR1 SNHLY, CDR2 FYNNEI. The CDR3 region has the DNA TGTGCCAGCGAGGGAAGCGCCTCGTCCTACGAGCAGTACTTC. This codes for CASEGSASSYEQYF.

The chain has TRBV4-3 and TRBJ1-1; 7 bases agree with TRBD1. The V segment lost 1 base and the J segment 1 base; nucleotides outside the gene matches: 9. CDR3 length: 17 amino acids. The germline V gene encodes CDR1 LGHNA and CDR2 YSLEER. CDR3 sequence reads: CASSQANPGQQNTEAFF. CDR3 bases: TGCGCCAGCAGCCAAGCAAACCCGGGACAGCAGAACACTGAAGCTTTCTTT.

The chain employs TRBV4-1 and TRBJ1-5; no clear D. Germline CDR1 is MGHRA and CDR2 is YSYEKL. V lost 2 bases and J 0 bases, leaving 8 bases between the germline ends. CDR3 length: 15 amino acids. As DNA, the CDR3 is TGCGCCAGCAGCCAATGGGTCCATAGCAATCAGCCCCAGCATTTT. Translating gives CASSQWVHSNQPQHF.

This clone was recorded only once. This sequence joins TRBV6-6 and TRBJ1-5; D unclear. CDR1 is MNHNY and CDR2 is SVGAGI in the germline V gene (reference sequence). Trimming cost V 0 bases and J 3 bases, with 9 bases left between them. The CDR3 spans 15 residues. CDR3 region: CASSYSPDPNQPQHF. In DNA, the CDR3 is TGTGCCAGCAGTTACTCACCGGACCCCAATCAGCCCCAGCATTTT.

This clone showed up just once. The chain has TRBV30 and TRBJ1-1; 8 bases are a match to TRBD1. The CDR3 is 15 amino acids. V was pared by 5 bases and J by 0 bases, with 8 bases of the junction left unmatched. Germline loops: CDR1 GTSNPN, CDR2 SVGIG (reference sequence). The CDR3: CAWSQGATMNTEAFF. CDR3 DNA: TGTGCCTGGTCCCAGGGGGCGACCATGAACACTGAAGCTTTCTTT.

The chain employs TRBV21-1 and TRBJ1-2. TRBV21-1 is a documented pseudogene. CDR3 length: 14 residues. The CDR3 nucleotides are TGTGCCAGCAGCAAAGGGGTAACGGTGAATGGCTACACCTTC. Protein sequence: CASSKGVTVNGYTF.

The chain carries TRBV15 and TRBJ2-3; no definite D call. Germline-derived CDR1 and CDR2 are LNHNV and YYDKDF (reference sequence). This CDR3 is 14 amino acids long. Trimming removed 1 base at V and 4 bases at J, with 9 bases between. The CDR3 spells CATSRVGMADTQYF. The CDR3 DNA reads TGTGCCACCAGCAGAGTGGGAATGGCAGATACGCAGTATTTT.

The chain's CDR3 is CASSLGAEINEQFF. DNA for the CDR3: TGCGCCAGCAGCTTGGGTGCGGAGATTAATGAGCAGTTCTTC. The chain carries TRBV5-1 and TRBJ2-1; no reliable D call. The CDR3 runs to 14 residues. Per the germline V gene, CDR1 is SGHRS and CDR2 is YFSETQ. The V end was cut by 0 bases, the J end by 7 bases, with 11 bases between.

The chain employs TRBV5-4 and TRBJ2-1, with TRBD1 matching over 7 bases. This CDR3 contains 14 residues. With 4 bases clipped from V and 7 bases from J, the junction kept 8 bases outside the gene matches. Germline-derived CDR1 and CDR2 are SGHNT and YYREEE (reference sequence). CDR3 loop: CASSRQGSRNEQFF. The CDR3 coding sequence is TGTGCCAGCAGCCGACAGGGTAGTAGGAATGAGCAGTTCTTC.

The rearrangement uses TRBV10-3 and TRBJ1-2, with D perhaps matching TRBD1 (6 bases). Per the germline V gene, CDR1 is ENHRY and CDR2 is SYGVKD. This CDR3 has 13 residues. Trimming stripped 3 bases from V and 8 bases from J, with 13 bases between. The CDR3 reads CAISEGGPRGYTF. CDR3 in DNA: TGTGCCATCAGTGAAGGGGGTCCTCGGGGCTACACCTTC.

The J gene is TRBJ1-6, the V gene TRBV18; 7 nucleotides agree with TRBD1. J lost 6 bases, V lost 2 bases, and 10 bases had no gene match. Germline CDR1 KGHSH, CDR2 LQKENI. The CDR3 consists of 17 residues. In DNA form, the CDR3 reads TGTGCCAGCTCACCAAGAGTAGCCGGGACAGCTAATTCACCCCTCCACTTT. It codes for CASSPRVAGTANSPLHF.

A single count supports this clone. V gene TRBV7-6 combines with J gene TRBJ2-7; 8 bases map to TRBD1. CDR3 length equals 14 residues. The germline gives CDR1 SGHVS, CDR2 FNYEAQ. Trimming at V came to 4 bases and at J to 2 bases, leaving 4 bases not matched to a gene. This CDR3 reads CASSSDRVPYEQYF. The DNA for the CDR3 is TGTGCCAGCAGCTCGGACAGGGTCCCCTACGAGCAGTACTTC.